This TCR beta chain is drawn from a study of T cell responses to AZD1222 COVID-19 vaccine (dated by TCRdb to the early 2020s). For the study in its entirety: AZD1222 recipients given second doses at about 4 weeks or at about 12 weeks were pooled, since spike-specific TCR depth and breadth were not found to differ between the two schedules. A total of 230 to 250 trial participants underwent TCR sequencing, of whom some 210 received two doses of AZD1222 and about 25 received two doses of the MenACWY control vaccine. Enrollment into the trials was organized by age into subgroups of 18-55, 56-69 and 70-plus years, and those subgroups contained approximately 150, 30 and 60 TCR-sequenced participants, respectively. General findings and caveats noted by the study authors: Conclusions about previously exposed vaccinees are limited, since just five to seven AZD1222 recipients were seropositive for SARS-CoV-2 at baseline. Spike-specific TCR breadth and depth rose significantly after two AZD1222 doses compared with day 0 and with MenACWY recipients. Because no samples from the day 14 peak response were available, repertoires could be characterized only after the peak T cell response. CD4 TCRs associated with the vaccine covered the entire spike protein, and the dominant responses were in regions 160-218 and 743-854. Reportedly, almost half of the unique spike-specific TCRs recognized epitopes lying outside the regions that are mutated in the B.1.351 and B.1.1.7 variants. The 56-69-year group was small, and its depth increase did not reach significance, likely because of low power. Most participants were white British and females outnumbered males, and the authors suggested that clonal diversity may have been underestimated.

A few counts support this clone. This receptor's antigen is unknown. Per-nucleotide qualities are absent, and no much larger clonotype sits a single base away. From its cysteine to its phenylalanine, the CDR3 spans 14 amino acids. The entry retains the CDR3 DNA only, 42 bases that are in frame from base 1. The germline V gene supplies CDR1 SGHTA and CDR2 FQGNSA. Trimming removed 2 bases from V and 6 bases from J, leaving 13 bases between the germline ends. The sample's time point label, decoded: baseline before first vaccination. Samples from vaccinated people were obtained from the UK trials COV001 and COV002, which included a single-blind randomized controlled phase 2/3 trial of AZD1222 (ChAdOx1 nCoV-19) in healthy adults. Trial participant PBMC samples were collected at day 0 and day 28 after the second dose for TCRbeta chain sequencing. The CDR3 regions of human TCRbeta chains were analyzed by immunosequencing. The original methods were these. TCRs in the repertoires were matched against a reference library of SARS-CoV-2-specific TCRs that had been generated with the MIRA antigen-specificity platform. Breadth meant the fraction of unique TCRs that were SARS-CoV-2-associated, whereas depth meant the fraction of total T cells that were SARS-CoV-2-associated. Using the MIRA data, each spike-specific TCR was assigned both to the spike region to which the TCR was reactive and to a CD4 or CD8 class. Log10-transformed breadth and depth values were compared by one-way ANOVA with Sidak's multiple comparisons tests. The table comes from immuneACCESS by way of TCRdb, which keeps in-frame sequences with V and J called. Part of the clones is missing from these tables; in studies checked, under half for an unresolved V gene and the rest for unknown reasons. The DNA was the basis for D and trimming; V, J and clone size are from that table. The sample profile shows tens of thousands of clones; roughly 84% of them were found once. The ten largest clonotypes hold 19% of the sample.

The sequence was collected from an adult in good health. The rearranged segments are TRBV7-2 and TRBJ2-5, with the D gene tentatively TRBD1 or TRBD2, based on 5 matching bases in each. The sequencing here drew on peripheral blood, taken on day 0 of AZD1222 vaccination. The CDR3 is CASSLRPGRQTQYF. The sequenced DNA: TGTGCCAGCAGCTTAAGACCGGGACGACAGACCCAGTACTTC.